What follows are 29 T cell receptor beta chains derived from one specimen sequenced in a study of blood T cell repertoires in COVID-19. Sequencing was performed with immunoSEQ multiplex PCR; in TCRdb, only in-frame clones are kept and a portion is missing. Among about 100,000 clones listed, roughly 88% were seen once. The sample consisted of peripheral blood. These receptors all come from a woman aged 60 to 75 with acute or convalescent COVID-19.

The CDR3 reads CASSFILAGGTKTGELFF. CDR3 DNA: TGTGCCAGCAGCTTCATACTAGCGGGCGGGACAAAGACCGGGGAGCTGTTTTTT. The chain recombines TRBV7-3 with TRBJ2-2, with 9 bases lining up with TRBD2. The germline V gene encodes CDR1 SGHTA and CDR2 FQGTGA. CDR3 length: 18 residues. J lost 5 bases, V lost 3 bases, and 13 bases had no gene match.

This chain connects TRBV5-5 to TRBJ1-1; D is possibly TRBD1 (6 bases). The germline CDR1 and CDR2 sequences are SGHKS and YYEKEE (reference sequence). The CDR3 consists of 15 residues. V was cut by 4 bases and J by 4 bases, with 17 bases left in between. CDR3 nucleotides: TGTGCCAGCAGCCCTCCGGGGGGGCGAAGCACTGAAGCTTTCTTT. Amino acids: CASSPPGGRSTEAFF.

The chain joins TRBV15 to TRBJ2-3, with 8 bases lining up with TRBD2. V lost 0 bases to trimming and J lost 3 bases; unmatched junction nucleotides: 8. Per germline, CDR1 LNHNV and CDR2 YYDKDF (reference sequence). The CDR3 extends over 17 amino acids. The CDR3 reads CATSRDRLALETDTQYF. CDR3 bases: TGTGCCACCAGCAGAGATAGACTAGCGCTAGAAACAGATACGCAGTATTTT.

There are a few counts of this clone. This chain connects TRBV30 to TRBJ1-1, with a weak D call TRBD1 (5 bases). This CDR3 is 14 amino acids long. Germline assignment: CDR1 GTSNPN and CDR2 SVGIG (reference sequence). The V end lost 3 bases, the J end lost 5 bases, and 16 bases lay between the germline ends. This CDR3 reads CAWRLRGTGTEAFF. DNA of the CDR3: TGTGCCTGGAGGTTGCGGGGCACGGGGACTGAAGCTTTCTTT.

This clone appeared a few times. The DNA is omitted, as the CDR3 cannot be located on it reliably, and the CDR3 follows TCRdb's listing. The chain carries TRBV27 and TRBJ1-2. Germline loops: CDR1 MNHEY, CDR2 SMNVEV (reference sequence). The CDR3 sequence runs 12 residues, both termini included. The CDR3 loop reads CASSSSGYGYTF.

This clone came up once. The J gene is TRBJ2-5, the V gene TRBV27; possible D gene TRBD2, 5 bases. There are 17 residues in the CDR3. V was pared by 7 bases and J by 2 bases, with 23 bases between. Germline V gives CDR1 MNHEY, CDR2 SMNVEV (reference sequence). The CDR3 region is CASTHSRVAVSQETQYF. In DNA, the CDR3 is TGTGCCAGCACCCATTCGCGGGTAGCAGTTAGTCAAGAGACCCAGTACTTC.

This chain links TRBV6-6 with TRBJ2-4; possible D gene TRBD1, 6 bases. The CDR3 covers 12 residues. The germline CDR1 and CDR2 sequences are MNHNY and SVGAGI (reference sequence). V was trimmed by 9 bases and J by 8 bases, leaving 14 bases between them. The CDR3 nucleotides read TGTGCCAGTAAAACAGGGATATACATTCAGTACTTC. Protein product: CASKTGIYIQYF.

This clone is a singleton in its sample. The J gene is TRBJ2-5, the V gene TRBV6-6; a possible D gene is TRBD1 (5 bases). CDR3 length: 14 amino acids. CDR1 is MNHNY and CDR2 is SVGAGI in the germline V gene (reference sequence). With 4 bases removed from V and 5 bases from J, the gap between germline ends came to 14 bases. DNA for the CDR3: TGTGCCAGCAGTTCCAGGCCTCCAGGGGAGACCCAGTACTTC. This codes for CASSSRPPGETQYF.

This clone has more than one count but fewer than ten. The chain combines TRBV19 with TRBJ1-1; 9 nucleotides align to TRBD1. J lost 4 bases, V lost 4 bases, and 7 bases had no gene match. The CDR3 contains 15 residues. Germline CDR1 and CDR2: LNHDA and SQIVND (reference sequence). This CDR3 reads CASSTTQTGGTEAFF. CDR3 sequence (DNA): TGTGCCAGTAGTACGACCCAGACAGGGGGCACTGAAGCTTTCTTT. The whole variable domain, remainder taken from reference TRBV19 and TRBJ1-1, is DGGITQSPKYLFRKEGQNVTLSCEQNLNHDAMYWYRQDPGQGLRLIYYSQIVNDFQKGDIAEGYSVSREKKESFPLTVTSAQKNPTAFYLCASSTTQTGGTEAFFGQGTRLTVV.

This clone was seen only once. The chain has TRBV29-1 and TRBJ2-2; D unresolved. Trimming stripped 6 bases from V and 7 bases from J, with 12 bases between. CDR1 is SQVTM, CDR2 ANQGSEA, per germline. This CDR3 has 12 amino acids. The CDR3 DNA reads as TGCAGCGTCGACTCTGGCCTCGGGGAGCTGTTTTTT. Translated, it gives CSVDSGLGELFF.

CDR3 DNA: TGTGCCAGCTCACCGTCTGGGGAGGAAAAACTGTTTTTT. Translated, it gives CASSPSGEEKLFF. The chain couples TRBV18 to TRBJ1-4; D not certain. CDR1 is KGHSH and CDR2 is LQKENI in the germline V gene. With 3 bases removed from V and 8 bases from J, the gap between germline ends came to 10 bases. This CDR3 is 13 amino acids long.

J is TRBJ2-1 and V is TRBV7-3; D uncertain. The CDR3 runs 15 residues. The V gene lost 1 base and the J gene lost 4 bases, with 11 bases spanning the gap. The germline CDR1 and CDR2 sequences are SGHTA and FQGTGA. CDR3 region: CASSLIAKEYNEQFF. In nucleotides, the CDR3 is TGTGCCAGCAGCTTAATAGCCAAAGAGTACAATGAGCAGTTCTTC.

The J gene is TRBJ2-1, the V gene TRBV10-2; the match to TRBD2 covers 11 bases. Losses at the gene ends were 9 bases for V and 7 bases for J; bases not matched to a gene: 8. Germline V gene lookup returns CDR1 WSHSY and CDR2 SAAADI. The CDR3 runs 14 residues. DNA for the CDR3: TGCGCCAGTTTGACTAGCGGGAAAGGAAATGAGCAGTTCTTC. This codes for CASLTSGKGNEQFF.

The chain's CDR3 is CASSGSGSSGELFF. Written as DNA, the CDR3 is TGTGCCAGCAGTGGTAGCGGGAGTAGCGGGGAGCTGTTTTTT. The V gene is TRBV2, the J gene TRBJ2-2, with TRBD2 matching 9 bases. Losses at the gene ends were 4 bases for V and 7 bases for J; bases not matched to a gene: 4. The CDR3 is 14 amino acids. CDR1 and CDR2 (germline): SNHLY, FYNNEI.

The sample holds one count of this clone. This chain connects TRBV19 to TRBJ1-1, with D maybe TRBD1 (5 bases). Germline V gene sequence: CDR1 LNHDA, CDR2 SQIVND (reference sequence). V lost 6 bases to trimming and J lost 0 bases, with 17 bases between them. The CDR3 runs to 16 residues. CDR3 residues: CASRSGGRLMNTEAFF. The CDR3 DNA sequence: TGTGCCAGTAGATCGGGGGGTCGCCTTATGAACACTGAAGCTTTCTTT.

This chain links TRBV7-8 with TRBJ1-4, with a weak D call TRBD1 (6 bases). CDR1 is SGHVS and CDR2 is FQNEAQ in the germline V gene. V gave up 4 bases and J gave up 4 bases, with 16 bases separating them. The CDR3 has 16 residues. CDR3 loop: CASSSPTQGYNEKLFF. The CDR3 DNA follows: TGTGCCAGCAGCTCGCCTACACAGGGTTATAATGAAAAACTGTTTTTT.

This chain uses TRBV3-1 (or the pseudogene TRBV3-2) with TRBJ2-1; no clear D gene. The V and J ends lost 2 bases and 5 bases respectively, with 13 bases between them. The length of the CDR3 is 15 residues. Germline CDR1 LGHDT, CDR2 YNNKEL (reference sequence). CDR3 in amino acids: CASSQRSAPNNEQFF. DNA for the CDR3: TGTGCCAGCAGCCAACGCTCAGCGCCCAACAATGAGCAGTTCTTC.

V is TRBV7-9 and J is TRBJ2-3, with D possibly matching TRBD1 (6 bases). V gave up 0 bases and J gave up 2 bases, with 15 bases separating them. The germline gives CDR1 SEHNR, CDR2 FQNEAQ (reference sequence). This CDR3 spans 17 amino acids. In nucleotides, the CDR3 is TGTGCCAGCAGCTTAGCGATGGACAGCGGTCTCACAGATACGCAGTATTTT. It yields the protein CASSLAMDSGLTDTQYF.

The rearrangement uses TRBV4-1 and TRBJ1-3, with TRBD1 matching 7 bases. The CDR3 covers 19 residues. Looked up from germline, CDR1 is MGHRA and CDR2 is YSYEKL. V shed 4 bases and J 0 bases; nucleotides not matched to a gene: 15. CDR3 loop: CASSLKGPTGDSSGNTIYF. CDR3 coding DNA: TGCGCCAGCAGCCTAAAGGGGCCAACAGGGGACAGCTCTGGAAACACCATATATTTT.

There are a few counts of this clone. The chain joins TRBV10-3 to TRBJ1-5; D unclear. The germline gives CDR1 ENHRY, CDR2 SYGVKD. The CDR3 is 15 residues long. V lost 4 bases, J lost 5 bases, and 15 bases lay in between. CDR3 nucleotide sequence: TGTGCCATCAGTGCAGGTCAAGCCGGCTATCAGCCCCAGCATTTT. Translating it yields CAISAGQAGYQPQHF.

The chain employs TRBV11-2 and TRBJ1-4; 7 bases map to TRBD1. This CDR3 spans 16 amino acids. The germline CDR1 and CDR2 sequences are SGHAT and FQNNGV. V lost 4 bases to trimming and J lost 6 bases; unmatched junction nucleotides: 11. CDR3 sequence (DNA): TGTGCCAGCAGCTCAGGGTCGGGACAGACTTATGAAAAACTGTTTTTT. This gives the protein CASSSGSGQTYEKLFF.

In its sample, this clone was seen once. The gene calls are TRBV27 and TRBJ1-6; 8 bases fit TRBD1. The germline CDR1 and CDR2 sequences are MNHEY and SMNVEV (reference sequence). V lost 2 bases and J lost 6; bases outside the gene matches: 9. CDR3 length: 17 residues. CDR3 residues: CASSLPRTTGVNSPLHF. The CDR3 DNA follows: TGTGCCAGCAGTTTACCGAGGACGACAGGGGTTAATTCACCCCTCCACTTT.

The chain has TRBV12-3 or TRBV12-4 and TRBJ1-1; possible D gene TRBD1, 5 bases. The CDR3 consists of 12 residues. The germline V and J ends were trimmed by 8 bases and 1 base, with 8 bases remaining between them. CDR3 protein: CASLGGNTEAFF. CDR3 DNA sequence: TGTGCCAGCCTGGGGGGGAACACTGAAGCTTTCTTT.

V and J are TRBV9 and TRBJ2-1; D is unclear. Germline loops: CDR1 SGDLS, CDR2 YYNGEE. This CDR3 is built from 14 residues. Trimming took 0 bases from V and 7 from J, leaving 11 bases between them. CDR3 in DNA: TGTGCCAGCAGCGTAGCTCCTTCAGTAAATGAGCAGTTCTTC. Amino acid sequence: CASSVAPSVNEQFF.

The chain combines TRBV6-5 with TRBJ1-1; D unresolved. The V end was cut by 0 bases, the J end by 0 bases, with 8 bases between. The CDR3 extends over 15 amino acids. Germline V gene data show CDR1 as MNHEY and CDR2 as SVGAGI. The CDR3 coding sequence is TGTGCCAGCAGTTACTCGCTCTCAGTGAACACTGAAGCTTTCTTT. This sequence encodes CASSYSLSVNTEAFF.

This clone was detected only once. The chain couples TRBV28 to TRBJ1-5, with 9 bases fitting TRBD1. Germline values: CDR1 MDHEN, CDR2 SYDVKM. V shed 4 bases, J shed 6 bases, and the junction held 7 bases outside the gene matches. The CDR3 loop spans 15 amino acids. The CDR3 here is CASSSGQGGGQPQHF. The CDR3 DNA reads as TGTGCCAGCAGTTCGGGACAGGGAGGCGGTCAGCCCCAGCATTTT.

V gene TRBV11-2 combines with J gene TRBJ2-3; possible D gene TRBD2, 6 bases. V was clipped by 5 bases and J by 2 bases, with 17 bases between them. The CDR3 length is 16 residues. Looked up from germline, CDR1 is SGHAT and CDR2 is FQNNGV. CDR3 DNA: TGTGCCAGCAGCGTGGGAGGCGGGCCAAACACAGATACGCAGTATTTT. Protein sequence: CASSVGGGPNTDTQYF.

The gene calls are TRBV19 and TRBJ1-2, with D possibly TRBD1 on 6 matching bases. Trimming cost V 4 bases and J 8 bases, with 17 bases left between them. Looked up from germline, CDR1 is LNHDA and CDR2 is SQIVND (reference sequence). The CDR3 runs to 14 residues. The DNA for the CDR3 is TGTGCCAGTAGTAGCGCAGGGGTTCCCTACGGCTACACCTTC. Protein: CASSSAGVPYGYTF. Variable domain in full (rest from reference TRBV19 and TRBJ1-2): DGGITQSPKYLFRKEGQNVTLSCEQNLNHDAMYWYRQDPGQGLRLIYYSQIVNDFQKGDIAEGYSVSREKKESFPLTVTSAQKNPTAFYLCASSSAGVPYGYTFGSGTRLTVV.

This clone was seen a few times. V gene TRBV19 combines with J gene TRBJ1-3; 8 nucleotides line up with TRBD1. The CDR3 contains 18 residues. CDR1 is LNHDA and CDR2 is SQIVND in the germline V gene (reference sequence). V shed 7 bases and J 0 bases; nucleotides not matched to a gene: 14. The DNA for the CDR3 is TGTGCCAGTACTTTCAGGTCGACAGGGGCCTTCTCTGGAAACACCATATATTTT. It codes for CASTFRSTGAFSGNTIYF.